One and the same sample provided the 24 T cell receptor beta chains below, sequenced in a study of human T cells and chemical hapten exposure. As to time point: pre-sensitization, week 0. The treatment: therapeutic diphenylcyclopropenone sensitization with weekly scalp DPC. Using its own MiXCR run on the RACE reads, TCRdb lists one record per CDR3 protein. The sample consists of about 46,000 distinct CDR3 sequences, 9.4% of them appearing once. The starting material was whole blood, obtained in connection with sensitization to the hapten diphenylcyclopropenone (DPC). All receptors come from a woman aged 40 to 55 with alopecia areata. Some clones in this sample may be carry-over from other donors' samples.

This clonotype was observed many times. V gene TRBV7-6 combines with J gene TRBJ2-5; TRBD2 aligns across 8 bases. The CDR3 totals 18 residues. V dropped 2 bases and J dropped 1; count of bases not matched to a gene: 12. Looked up from germline, CDR1 is SGHVS and CDR2 is FNYEAQ. The CDR3 DNA is TGTGCCAGCAGCTTAAGGCCCACTGGCGGGGGGCCCCAAGAGACCCAGTACTTC. This translates into CASSLRPTGGGPQETQYF. The whole variable domain, filled in from reference TRBV7-6 and TRBJ2-5, reads GAGVSQSPRYKVTKRGQDVALRCDPISGHVSLYWYRQALGQGPEFLTYFNYEAQQDKSGLPNDRFSAERPEGSISTLTIQRTEQRDSAMYRCASSLRPTGGGPQETQYFGPGTRLLVL.

This clonotype appeared a few times. The chain links TRBV4-1 to TRBJ1-1, with D possibly matching TRBD1 (5 bases). The germline V and J ends were trimmed by 1 base and 3 bases, with 9 bases remaining between them. There are 14 residues in the CDR3. CDR1 and CDR2 (germline): MGHRA, YSYEKL. In DNA, the CDR3 is TGCGCCAGCAGCCAAGTCGGGGCGGACACTGAAGCTTTCTTT. It yields the protein CASSQVGADTEAFF.

This clonotype was seen repeatedly, ten times or more. The chain is built from TRBV20-1 and TRBJ1-6; no clear D gene. V shed 4 bases and J shed 7 bases, with 11 bases lying between them. The CDR3 runs 13 residues. Looked up from germline, CDR1 is DFQATT and CDR2 is SNEGSKA (reference sequence). The CDR3 region has the DNA TGCAGTGCTAACAAGGGTCCGAATTCACCCCTCCACTTT. Translation: CSANKGPNSPLHF.

At least ten counts were recorded for this clonotype. The genes are TRBV5-4 and TRBJ1-2; D uncertain. CDR1 is SGHNT, CDR2 YYREEE, per germline (reference sequence). The CDR3 has 15 amino acids. Trimming cost V 1 base and J 1 base, with 11 bases left between them. The CDR3 spells CASSLRVGVNYGYTF. CDR3 nucleotides: TGTGCCAGCAGCTTGAGGGTCGGGGTTAACTATGGCTACACCTTC.

The sample holds a few counts of this clonotype. The chain recombines TRBV9 with TRBJ2-5; TRBD2 is a possible D gene (6 bases). The CDR3 is made up of 14 amino acids. CDR1 and CDR2 (germline): SGDLS, YYNGEE. Deletions cut 0 bases from V and 5 bases from J, with 11 bases between. CDR3 nucleotides: TGTGCCAGCAGCGTAGATCCAGGGAGGGAGACCCAGTACTTC. Translating gives CASSVDPGRETQYF. The full variable domain, rest sourced from reference TRBV9 and TRBJ2-5, is DSGVTQTPKHLITATGQRVTLRCSPRSGDLSVYWYQQSLDQGLQFLIQYYNGEERAKGNILERFSAQQFPDLHSELNLSSLELGDSALYFCASSVDPGRETQYFGPGTRLLVL.

The chain uses TRBV5-5 and TRBJ1-1; D is possibly TRBD1 (5 bases). The germline CDR1 and CDR2 sequences are SGHKS and YYEKEE (reference sequence). This CDR3 has 15 residues. Between the trimmed V and J ends, which lost 4 bases and 1 base, there was a span of 14 bases. CDR3 nucleotide sequence: TGTGCCAGCAGCCCCACACGACAGAAGAACACTGAAGCTTTCTTT. It codes for CASSPTRQKNTEAFF.

V and J are TRBV5-4 and TRBJ2-1, with 9 bases aligning to TRBD2. The germline V gene has CDR1 SGHNT and CDR2 YYREEE (reference sequence). The CDR3 has 17 amino acids. V trimming: 3 bases; J trimming: 4 bases; junction bases outside the gene matches: 11. CDR3 residues: CASSSLTSGSVYNEQFF. The CDR3, as DNA: TGTGCCAGCAGCTCCCTGACTAGCGGTTCTGTGTACAATGAGCAGTTCTTC. Variable domain in full (rest from reference TRBV5-4 and TRBJ2-1): ETGVTQSPTHLIKTRGQQVTLRCSSQSGHNTVSWYQQALGQGPQFIFQYYREEENGRGNFPPRFSGLQFPNYSSELNVNALELDDSALYLCASSSLTSGSVYNEQFFGPGTRLTVL.

This chain uses TRBV23-1 with TRBJ2-5, with a tentative D call TRBD2 (5 bases). TRBV23-1 is filed as an ORF, its function uncertain. The CDR3 contains 16 residues. The V end lost 0 bases, the J end lost 1 base, and 12 bases lay between the germline ends. CDR3 DNA: TGCGCCAGCAGTCAATCGTATTCGGGATGCCAAGAGACCCAGTACTTC. Translated, it gives CASSQSYSGCQETQYF.

This clonotype was found many times. The chain couples TRBV5-1 to TRBJ1-1; D may be TRBD1 (5 bases). V was cut by 4 bases and J by 4 bases, with 11 bases left in between. The length of the CDR3 is 13 residues. Germline CDR1 SGHRS, CDR2 YFSETQ. CDR3 bases: TGCGCCAGCAGCCCGACAGCTTTCACTGAAGCTTTCTTT. It is translated as CASSPTAFTEAFF.

This chain uses TRBV5-1 with TRBJ1-1, with TRBD1 matching over 10 bases. CDR1 is SGHRS, CDR2 YFSETQ, per germline. With 4 bases clipped from V and 5 bases from J, the junction kept 5 bases outside the gene matches. The CDR3 extends over 14 amino acids. CDR3 region: CASSPGQGGTEAFF. CDR3 DNA sequence: TGCGCCAGCAGCCCCGGACAGGGGGGAACTGAAGCTTTCTTT.

There are many counts of this clonotype. This chain connects TRBV12-3 or TRBV12-4 to TRBJ2-1; a possible D gene is TRBD2 (5 bases). The CDR3 runs to 12 residues. Trimming removed 6 bases from V and 8 bases from J, with 11 bases in between. The CDR3 DNA is TGTGCCAGCAGACCGGACTCTGATGAGCAGTTCTTC. Translating it yields CASRPDSDEQFF.

This clonotype was seen ten or more times. The genes are TRBV30 and TRBJ1-1; 7 nucleotides agree with TRBD1. The V gene's germline CDR1 is GTSNPN and CDR2 SVGIG (reference sequence). The CDR3 has 14 residues. V shed 8 bases, J shed 4 bases, and the junction held 13 bases outside the gene matches. CDR3 residues: CATGEGGWGTEAFF. The CDR3 DNA follows: TGTGCCACAGGGGAAGGGGGATGGGGCACTGAAGCTTTCTTT.

This clonotype was seen repeatedly, ten times or more. The chain joins TRBV20-1 to TRBJ1-6, with a tentative D call TRBD1 (5 bases). The CDR3 covers 12 residues. CDR1 is DFQATT, CDR2 SNEGSKA, per germline (reference sequence). V gave up 0 bases and J gave up 9 bases, with 6 bases separating them. CDR3 loop: CSARDRGSPLHF. CDR3 nucleotide sequence: TGCAGTGCTAGAGATAGGGGTTCACCCCTCCACTTT.

This clonotype was seen ten or more times. This chain connects TRBV29-1 to TRBJ2-3; D may be TRBD2 (6 bases). Germline V lookup: CDR1 SQVTM, CDR2 ANQGSEA. CDR3 size: 13 residues. Deletions cut 2 bases from V and 2 bases from J, with 8 bases between. The chain's CDR3 is CSVETGVTDTQYF. The CDR3 bases are TGCAGCGTTGAAACGGGGGTCACAGATACGCAGTATTTT.

This sequence joins TRBV6-2 or TRBV6-3 and TRBJ2-1, with D possibly TRBD2 on 6 matching bases. The CDR3 runs to 13 residues. Germline loops: CDR1 MNHEY, CDR2 SVGEGT. The ends were cut back, 4 bases at V and 7 bases at J, with 11 bases in the middle. The CDR3 is CASSLMTRNEQFF. The DNA for the CDR3 is TGTGCCAGCAGTTTGATGACTAGGAATGAGCAGTTCTTC.

There are a few counts of this clonotype. The chain employs TRBV20-1 and TRBJ2-1; no reliable D call. V was pared by 0 bases and J by 12 bases, with 9 bases between. The CDR3 is made up of 11 amino acids. Germline V lookup: CDR1 DFQATT, CDR2 SNEGSKA (reference sequence). DNA for the CDR3: TGCAGTGCTAGAGAAGTGGGTTTGCAGTTCTTC. As protein: CSAREVGLQFF.

This clonotype was seen ten or more times. V usage is TRBV12-3 or TRBV12-4 and J usage is TRBJ2-2; 8 bases map to TRBD1. The CDR3 is made up of 15 amino acids. J was trimmed by 6 bases and V by 3 bases; bases with no gene match: 6. Here the CDR3 DNA reads TGTGCCAGCAGTTTTGTTGACAGGGGTCCCGGGGAGCTGTTTTTT. Amino acids: CASSFVDRGPGELFF.

This clonotype appeared many times. This sequence joins TRBV5-1 and TRBJ2-2; 10 bases line up with TRBD1. This CDR3 has 15 residues. Germline CDR1 reads SGHRS; CDR2 reads YFSETQ. J lost 3 bases, V lost 5 bases, and 4 bases had no gene match. The DNA for the CDR3 is TGCGCCAGCAGAGAAGGGACAGGGGACACCGGGGAGCTGTTTTTT. This codes for CASREGTGDTGELFF.

This clonotype was counted at least ten times. The chain couples TRBV5-1 to TRBJ1-1; D perhaps matches TRBD1 (6 bases). Per germline, CDR1 SGHRS and CDR2 YFSETQ. The CDR3 loop spans 17 amino acids. V lost 3 bases, J lost 6 bases, and 24 bases lay in between. Written as DNA, the CDR3 is TGCGCCAGCAGCTCCTTATCGTACTCTGGGGGGGCAGCTGAAGCTTTCTTT. Protein product: CASSSLSYSGGAAEAFF.

The chain carries TRBV4-3 and TRBJ1-2; no clear D. Germline assignment: CDR1 LGHNA and CDR2 YSLEER. V lost 3 bases and J 0 bases, leaving 8 bases between the germline ends. The length of the CDR3 is 14 residues. The CDR3 loop reads CASSHEGSNYGYTF. CDR3 bases: TGCGCCAGCAGCCATGAAGGGTCTAACTATGGCTACACCTTC.

There are many counts of this clonotype. The V call is TRBV12-5, the J call TRBJ2-1, with 10 positions matching TRBD1. This CDR3 comprises 15 residues. After removal of 3 bases from V and 7 bases from J, the junction contained 6 bases not matched to a gene. CDR1 and CDR2 (germline): LGHNT, FRNRAP. In nucleotides, the CDR3 is TGTGCTAGTGGTTTCCGGGACAGGGGAACAAATGAGCAGTTCTTC. As protein: CASGFRDRGTNEQFF.

Points on this clonotype: Mismatch with germline at one junction end may stem from a read error. This CDR3 is CASNQDPQLYRGPPETQYF. DNA of the CDR3: TGCGCCAGCAACCAAGACCCCCAACTTTACAGGGGGCCCCCAGAGACCCAGTACTTC. The chain employs TRBV4-1 and TRBJ2-5, with TRBD1 identical over 9 bases. From germline, CDR1 is MGHRA and CDR2 YSYEKL. The CDR3 runs to 19 residues.

This clonotype has a count of ten or more. This chain joins TRBV6-6 and TRBJ1-2, with a weak D call TRBD1 (6 bases). The CDR3 is made up of 14 amino acids. Trimming stripped 5 bases from V and 2 bases from J, with 12 bases between. Per the germline V gene, CDR1 is MNHNY and CDR2 is SVGAGI (reference sequence). In nucleotides, the CDR3 is TGTGCCAGCAGTGTTACTACAGGGAACTATGGCTACACCTTC. Translated: CASSVTTGNYGYTF.

This clonotype has at least ten counts. This chain connects TRBV14 to TRBJ2-5; D unclear. The germline V gene has CDR1 SGHDN and CDR2 FVKESK. CDR3 length: 13 residues. V gave up 0 bases and J gave up 6 bases, with 8 bases separating them. The chain's CDR3 is CASSQDRAKTQYF. The CDR3 DNA reads as TGTGCCAGCAGCCAAGATCGGGCAAAGACCCAGTACTTC.